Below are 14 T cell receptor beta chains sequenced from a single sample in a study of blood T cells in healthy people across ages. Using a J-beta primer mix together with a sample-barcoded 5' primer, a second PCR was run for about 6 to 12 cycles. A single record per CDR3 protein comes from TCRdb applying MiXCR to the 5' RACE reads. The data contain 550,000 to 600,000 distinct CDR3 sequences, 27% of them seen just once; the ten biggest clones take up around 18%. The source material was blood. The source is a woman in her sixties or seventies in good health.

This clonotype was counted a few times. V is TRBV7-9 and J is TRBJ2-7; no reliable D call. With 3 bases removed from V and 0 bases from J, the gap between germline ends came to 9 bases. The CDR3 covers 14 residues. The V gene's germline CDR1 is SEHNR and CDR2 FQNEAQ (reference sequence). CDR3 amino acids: CASSLTGNSYEQYF. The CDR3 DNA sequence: TGTGCCAGCAGCTTGACCGGTAACTCCTACGAGCAGTACTTC. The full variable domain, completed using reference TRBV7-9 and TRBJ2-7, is DTGVSQNPRHKITKRGQNVTFRCDPISEHNRLYWYRQTLGQGPEFLTYFQNEAQLEKSRLLSDRFSAERPKGSFSTLEIQRTEQGDSAMYLCASSLTGNSYEQYFGPGTRLTVT.

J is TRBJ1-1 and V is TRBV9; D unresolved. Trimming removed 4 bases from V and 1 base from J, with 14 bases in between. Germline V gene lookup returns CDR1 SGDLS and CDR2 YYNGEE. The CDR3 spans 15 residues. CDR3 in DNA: TGTGCCAGCAGCCCCTCCTTACAGAGGAACACTGAAGCTTTCTTT. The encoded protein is CASSPSLQRNTEAFF.

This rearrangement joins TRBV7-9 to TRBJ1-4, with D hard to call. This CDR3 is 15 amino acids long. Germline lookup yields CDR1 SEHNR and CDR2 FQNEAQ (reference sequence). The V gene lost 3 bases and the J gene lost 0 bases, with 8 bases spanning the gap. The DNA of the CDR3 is TGTGCCAGCAGCTTTTACGGGACAACTAATGAAAAACTGTTTTTT. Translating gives CASSFYGTTNEKLFF.

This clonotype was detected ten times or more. The CDR3 reads CASSPPGGTGELFF. The CDR3 DNA sequence: TGTGCCAGCAGCCCTCCCGGTGGGACCGGGGAGCTGTTTTTT. The chain uses TRBV7-2 and TRBJ2-2, with no clear D. V gave up 5 bases and J gave up 5 bases, with 12 bases separating them. The CDR3 sequence is 14 residues long. Germline lookup yields CDR1 SGHTA and CDR2 FQGNSA.

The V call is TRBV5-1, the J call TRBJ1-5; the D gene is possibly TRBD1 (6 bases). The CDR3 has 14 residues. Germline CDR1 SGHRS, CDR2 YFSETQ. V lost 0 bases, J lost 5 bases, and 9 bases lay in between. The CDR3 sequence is CASSLVGGDQPQHF. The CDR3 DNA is TGCGCCAGCAGCTTGGTTGGGGGCGATCAGCCCCAGCATTTT.

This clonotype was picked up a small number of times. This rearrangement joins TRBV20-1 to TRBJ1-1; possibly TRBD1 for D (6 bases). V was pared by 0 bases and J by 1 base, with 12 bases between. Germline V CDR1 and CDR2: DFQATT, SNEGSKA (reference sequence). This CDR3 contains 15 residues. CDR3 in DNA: TGCAGTGCTAGAGAGACCGGACAGCAGAACACTGAAGCTTTCTTT. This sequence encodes CSARETGQQNTEAFF.

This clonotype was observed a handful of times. The CDR3 DNA reads TGTGCCAGCAGTGAGCGGGGAAAAGGCAATCAGCCCCAGCATTTT. Amino acid sequence: CASSERGKGNQPQHF. This chain joins TRBV25-1 and TRBJ1-5; D gene unclear. The CDR3 consists of 15 residues. Trimming removed 3 bases at V and 2 bases at J, with 11 bases between. Germline loops: CDR1 MGHDK, CDR2 SYGVNS.

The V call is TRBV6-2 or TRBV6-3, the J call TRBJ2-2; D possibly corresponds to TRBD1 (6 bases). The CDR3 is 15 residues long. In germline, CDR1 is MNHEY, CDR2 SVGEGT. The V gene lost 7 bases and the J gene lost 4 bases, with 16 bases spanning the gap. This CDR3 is CASTPDSSGTGELFF. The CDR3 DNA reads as TGTGCCAGCACCCCGGACAGCAGTGGCACCGGGGAGCTGTTTTTT.

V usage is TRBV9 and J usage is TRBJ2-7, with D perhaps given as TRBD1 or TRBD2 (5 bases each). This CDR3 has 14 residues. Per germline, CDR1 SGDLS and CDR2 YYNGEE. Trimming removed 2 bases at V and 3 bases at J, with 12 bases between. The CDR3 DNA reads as TGTGCCAGCAGCGTCCGGGACGGAGACTACGAGCAGTACTTC. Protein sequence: CASSVRDGDYEQYF.

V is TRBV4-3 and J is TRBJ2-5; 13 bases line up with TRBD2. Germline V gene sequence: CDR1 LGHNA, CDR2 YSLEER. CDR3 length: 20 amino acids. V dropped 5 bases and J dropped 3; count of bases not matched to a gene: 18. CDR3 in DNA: TGCGCCAGCAGCTTCCGGACTAGCGGGGGCCTGACTTTAAACGAAGAGACCCAGTACTTC. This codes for CASSFRTSGGLTLNEETQYF.

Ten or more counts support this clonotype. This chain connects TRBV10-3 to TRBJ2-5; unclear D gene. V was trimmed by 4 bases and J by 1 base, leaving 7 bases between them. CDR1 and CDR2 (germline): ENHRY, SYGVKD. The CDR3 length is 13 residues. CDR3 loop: CAISVGGQETQYF. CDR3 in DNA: TGTGCCATCAGTGTAGGTGGCCAAGAGACCCAGTACTTC.

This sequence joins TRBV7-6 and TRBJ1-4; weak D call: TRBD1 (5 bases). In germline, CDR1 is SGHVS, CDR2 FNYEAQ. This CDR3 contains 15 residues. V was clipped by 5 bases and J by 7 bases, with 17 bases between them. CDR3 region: CASSPGPQRGEKLFF. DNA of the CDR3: TGTGCCAGCAGCCCCGGACCCCAGAGGGGTGAAAAACTGTTTTTT.

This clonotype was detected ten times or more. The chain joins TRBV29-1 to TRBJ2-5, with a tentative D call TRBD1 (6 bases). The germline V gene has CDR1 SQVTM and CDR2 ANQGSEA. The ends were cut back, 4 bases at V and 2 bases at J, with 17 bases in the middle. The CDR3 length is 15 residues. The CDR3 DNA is TGCAGCGTTGGTTCGAGGGGGTCCATGCAAGAGACCCAGTACTTC. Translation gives CSVGSRGSMQETQYF.

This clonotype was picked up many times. CDR3 loop: CASSHRGGVTDTQYF. The CDR3 coding sequence is TGCGCCAGCAGCCACAGGGGCGGGGTCACAGATACGCAGTATTTT. The chain couples TRBV4-3 to TRBJ2-3; D tentatively fits TRBD1 or TRBD2 (6 bases each). The CDR3 is 15 amino acids. The germline gives CDR1 LGHNA, CDR2 YSLEER. Deletions cut 3 bases from V and 2 bases from J, with 12 bases between.